The following is a T cell receptor (beta chain) sequence with its context. Its antigen is still unknown. The entry originates in a study of T-cell memory formation after mild COVID-19. CDR1 and CDR2 from the germline V gene are SGHTA and FQGNSA. The CDR3 is made up of 16 amino acids. J gave up 7 bases and V 2 bases, and 7 bases lay outside the gene matches. General study results and limits: Contracting CD4+ clones were located mainly in CM and EM, and CD8+ clones in EMRA. Specificity for SARS-CoV-2 was not confirmed among the second-wave clones peaking on day 37. Clones that got smaller from day 15 to 85 had even CD4/CD8, while clones growing later tipped toward CD4+.

5'RACE with constant-segment primers yielded barcoded, UMI-tagged TCR alpha and TCR beta cDNA libraries. TCRdb passed the 5' RACE reads through MiXCR, listing each CDR3 protein once. The table has roughly 200,000 distinct CDR3 sequences, more than 15% seen once. The receptor was derived from an adult woman who had mild COVID-19 (a few samples of this study predate the infection). Cell type and time point are not known. This rearrangement joins TRBV7-2 to TRBJ2-2, with 10 bases matching TRBD1. Sequencing was done on a sample of PBMCs or a T cell subset sorted from them (not recorded which). CDR3 sequence reads: CASSLSTGGLGGELFF. The CDR3 nucleotides are TGTGCCAGCAGCTTATCGACAGGGGGCTTAGGCGGGGAGCTGTTTTTT.